Listed here are 32 T cell receptor beta chains from one sample, sequenced in a study of blood T cell repertoires in COVID-19. Method: immunoSEQ multiplex PCR; TCRdb's copy keeps in-frame clones and lacks some. The sample includes about 190,000 clones, 80% to 90% of them seen just once. Sequenced: peripheral blood. All receptors derive from a human donor in a cohort sampled during active COVID-19.

The CDR3 DNA follows: TGCGCCAGCAGCCAAATTGAGGGGGCGCGGACTGAAGCTTTCTTT. It specifies CASSQIEGARTEAFF. This rearrangement joins TRBV4-1 to TRBJ1-1, with 7 nucleotides matching TRBD1. Losses at the gene ends were 2 bases for V and 5 bases for J; bases not matched to a gene: 8. Germline CDR1 is MGHRA and CDR2 is YSYEKL. The CDR3 covers 15 residues.

This clone has more than one count but fewer than ten. V usage is TRBV27 and J usage is TRBJ2-3; D not resolved. Germline-derived CDR1 and CDR2 are MNHEY and SMNVEV (reference sequence). The CDR3 runs to 14 residues. With 6 bases removed from V and 0 bases from J, the gap between germline ends came to 10 bases. The CDR3 region has the DNA TGTGCCAGCAGACGGTTCGCTAGCACAGATACGCAGTATTTT. It codes for CASRRFASTDTQYF.

The rearrangement links TRBV5-1 to TRBJ1-3, with unresolved D. The CDR3 contains 14 residues. Trimming pared 0 bases from V and 0 bases from J, leaving 4 bases between. The germline V gene encodes CDR1 SGHRS and CDR2 YFSETQ. CDR3 residues: CASSLAGSGNTIYF. In DNA form, the CDR3 reads TGCGCCAGCAGCTTGGCAGGCTCTGGAAACACCATATATTTT.

This clone came up once. The chain is built from TRBV24-1 and TRBJ2-1; D gene uncertain. This CDR3 is built from 15 residues. Germline V gene lookup returns CDR1 KGHDR and CDR2 SFDVKD. V lost 4 bases and J lost 2, with 11 bases in between. The CDR3 is CATSDLGSPYNEQFF. The CDR3 DNA sequence: TGTGCCACCAGTGACCTAGGCTCTCCCTACAATGAGCAGTTCTTC.

This rearrangement joins TRBV27 to TRBJ2-4; 8 bases fit TRBD1. The germline V gene encodes CDR1 MNHEY and CDR2 SMNVEV (reference sequence). The ends lost 3 bases at V and 9 bases at J; junction bases unmatched: 7. The CDR3 has 14 amino acids. The CDR3 spells CASSFTTGAGIQYF. The DNA for the CDR3 is TGTGCCAGCAGTTTCACGACAGGGGCAGGCATTCAGTACTTC.

The rearrangement links TRBV14 to TRBJ2-2, with a tentative D call TRBD1 (6 bases). In germline, CDR1 is SGHDN, CDR2 FVKESK. The CDR3 sequence is 16 residues long. The ends were cut back, 4 bases at V and 1 base at J, with 13 bases in the middle. Here the CDR3 reads CASSLKTGMNTGELFF. DNA for the CDR3: TGTGCCAGCAGCCTTAAGACAGGAATGAACACCGGGGAGCTGTTTTTT.

This clone appeared once. The CDR3 region is CASSDSTSFHEQYF. Here the CDR3 DNA reads TGTGCCAGCAGCGATAGTACCTCTTTCCACGAGCAGTACTTC. The V and J genes are TRBV4-2 and TRBJ2-7, with D uncertain. The V gene's germline CDR1 is LGHNA and CDR2 YNFKEQ. Deletions cut 5 bases from V and 5 bases from J, with 16 bases between. The length of the CDR3 is 14 residues.

This chain joins TRBV18 and TRBJ1-1; D is unresolved. Germline CDR1 reads KGHSH; CDR2 reads LQKENI. This CDR3 spans 12 amino acids. V lost 3 bases and J lost 9, with 11 bases in between. CDR3 amino acids: CASSPSLTQAFF. CDR3 in DNA: TGTGCCAGCTCACCTAGCTTGACCCAAGCTTTCTTT.

The J gene is TRBJ2-7, the V gene TRBV6-5; TRBD1 is a possible D gene (6 bases). The CDR3 contains 13 residues. Trimming took off 10 bases at V and 3 bases at J, with 16 bases between the two ends. Germline V gene lookup returns CDR1 MNHEY and CDR2 SVGAGI. CDR3 amino acids: CATSRGPDYEQYF. CDR3 DNA sequence: TGTGCCACAAGCAGGGGCCCTGACTACGAGCAGTACTTC.

The rearrangement links TRBV7-2 to TRBJ1-1, with no clear D. Trimming left V 3 bases short and J 6 bases short, with 11 bases between. Germline CDR1 and CDR2: SGHTA and FQGNSA. The CDR3 totals 13 residues. The CDR3 DNA reads TGTGCCAGCAGCTTCGAGAGGCGCGCTGAAGCTTTCTTT. This codes for CASSFERRAEAFF.

CDR3 in amino acids: CASSPVGRSGNEQFF. The DNA of the CDR3 is TGTGCCAGCAGCCCGGTTGGGAGGAGTGGGAATGAGCAGTTCTTC. The gene calls are TRBV5-4 and TRBJ2-1, with D possibly being TRBD2 (6 bases). Germline CDR1 SGHNT, CDR2 YYREEE (reference sequence). The length of the CDR3 is 15 residues. With 4 bases removed from V and 7 bases from J, the gap between germline ends came to 18 bases.

The J gene is TRBJ2-1, the V gene TRBV9; TRBD2 matches at 9 bases. The junction had 5 bases not matched to a gene; V was cut back by 1 base and J by 9 bases. This CDR3 has 14 residues. The germline gives CDR1 SGDLS, CDR2 YYNGEE. The CDR3 spells CASSVLAGAFEQFF. CDR3 DNA: TGTGCCAGCAGCGTATTAGCGGGAGCTTTTGAGCAGTTCTTC.

This sequence joins TRBV6-6 and TRBJ2-7; 7 bases line up with TRBD1. The germline CDR1 and CDR2 sequences are MNHNY and SVGAGI (reference sequence). V lost 6 bases to trimming and J lost 1 base; unmatched junction nucleotides: 3. The CDR3 loop spans 13 amino acids. DNA for the CDR3: TGTGCCAGCAGAGAGGGGGCATCCTACGAGCAGTACGTC. This gives the protein CASREGASYEQYV.

DNA for the CDR3: TGTGCCAGCAGCTCCCTAGAGGTAGACGGGGGAGTCCACGAGCAGTACTTC. Residues: CASSSLEVDGGVHEQYF. The V and J genes are TRBV12-1 and TRBJ2-7; the D call in the table, TRBD2, was not verified against the DNA. TRBV12-1 is an annotated pseudogene. CDR3 length equals 17 residues.

The V and J genes are TRBV11-1 and TRBJ1-1, with no clear D. The CDR3 totals 14 residues. Per germline, CDR1 SGHAT and CDR2 FQDESV (reference sequence). Deletions cut 2 bases from V and 6 bases from J, with 13 bases between. The CDR3 DNA follows: TGTGCCAGCAGCTTATCCCGGGGTTCGGCTGAAGCTTTCTTT. It encodes CASSLSRGSAEAFF.

The chain combines TRBV24-1 with TRBJ2-1; 8 nucleotides match TRBD1. V lost 4 bases and J lost 4; bases outside the gene matches: 8. Germline CDR1 reads KGHDR; CDR2 reads SFDVKD. The CDR3 spans 16 residues. The CDR3 spells CATSDRQGSPYNEQFF. In DNA, the CDR3 is TGTGCCACCAGTGACCGACAGGGGTCGCCTTACAATGAGCAGTTCTTC.

The chain is built from TRBV3-1 (or the pseudogene TRBV3-2) and TRBJ1-1; 12 positions agree with TRBD1. The CDR3 runs to 17 residues. Trimming at V came to 4 bases and at J to 1 base, leaving 7 bases not matched to a gene. Looked up from germline, CDR1 is LGHDT and CDR2 is YNNKEL (reference sequence). The CDR3 loop is CASSPGTGGGRNTEAFF. The CDR3 DNA sequence: TGTGCCAGCAGCCCCGGGACAGGGGGCGGTCGGAACACTGAAGCTTTCTTT.

The genes are TRBV5-4 and TRBJ2-3; possible D gene TRBD1, 6 bases. CDR3 size: 15 residues. Trimming took off 4 bases at V and 8 bases at J, with 20 bases between the two ends. The germline V gene encodes CDR1 SGHNT and CDR2 YYREEE (reference sequence). The chain's CDR3 is CASSRSPGADATQYF. The CDR3 coding sequence is TGTGCCAGCAGCCGGTCCCCAGGGGCGGATGCTACGCAGTATTTT.

V usage is TRBV29-1 and J usage is TRBJ2-1; 9 bases line up with TRBD2. J gave up 10 bases and V 2 bases, and 3 bases lay outside the gene matches. The germline CDR1 and CDR2 sequences are SQVTM and ANQGSEA. The CDR3 loop spans 12 amino acids. The CDR3 DNA follows: TGCAGCGTTGAACCAAGCGGGGGGGAGCAGTTCTTC. Its translation: CSVEPSGGEQFF.

The chain joins TRBV7-9 to TRBJ1-2; TRBD1 aligns across 9 bases. CDR1 is SEHNR, CDR2 FQNEAQ, per germline (reference sequence). There are 17 residues in the CDR3. J was trimmed by 2 bases and V by 1 base; bases with no gene match: 8. In nucleotides, the CDR3 is TGTGCCAGCAGCTTAGTGGGACAGGGTATCTGGAACTATGGCTACACCTTC. Translated, it gives CASSLVGQGIWNYGYTF.

The gene calls are TRBV5-1 and TRBJ2-1; 8 nucleotides match TRBD2. This CDR3 has 16 amino acids. Trimming cost V 0 bases and J 6 bases; bases outside gene matches: 8. CDR1 and CDR2 (germline): SGHRS, YFSETQ. The CDR3 is CASSLGGRPPGNEQFF. Here the CDR3 DNA reads TGCGCCAGCAGCTTGGGCGGGAGGCCTCCGGGCAATGAGCAGTTCTTC.

The chain employs TRBV19 and TRBJ1-5; 7 positions agree with TRBD1. CDR3 size: 13 residues. In germline, CDR1 is LNHDA, CDR2 SQIVND (reference sequence). V was clipped by 5 bases and J by 7 bases; unmatched bases: 5. The CDR3 spells CASSVDRAQPQHF. Written as DNA, the CDR3 is TGTGCCAGTAGTGTTGACAGGGCACAGCCCCAGCATTTT.

This clone was counted between two and nine times. The CDR3 DNA sequence: TGTGCCACCAGTGACCGCGTCACAGGGGGCGAGGTGGATGAGCAGTTCTTC. Its protein product is CATSDRVTGGEVDEQFF. V and J are TRBV24-1 and TRBJ2-1; TRBD1 aligns across 9 bases. The J segment lost 8 bases and the V segment lost 4 bases, leaving 14 bases of the junction unmatched. The germline gives CDR1 KGHDR, CDR2 SFDVKD. The CDR3 runs 17 residues.

CDR3 in amino acids: CASSPKGQAGDQPQHF. The CDR3 DNA sequence: TGTGCCAGCTCACCAAAGGGACAGGCCGGCGATCAGCCCCAGCATTTT. V is TRBV18 and J is TRBJ1-5; 8 bases match TRBD1. CDR1 and CDR2 (germline): KGHSH, LQKENI. Trimming at V came to 2 bases and at J to 5 bases, leaving 8 bases not matched to a gene. The CDR3 runs to 16 residues. Supplemented by reference TRBV18 and TRBJ1-5, the full variable domain reads NAGVMQNPRHLVRRRGQEARLRCSPMKGHSHVYWYRQLPEEGLKFMVYLQKENIIDESGMPKERFSAEFPKEGPSILRIQQVVRGDSAAYFCASSPKGQAGDQPQHFGDGTRLSIL.

The V gene is TRBV19, the J gene TRBJ1-5; the D gene is possibly TRBD1 (5 bases). The CDR3 has 15 residues. V was trimmed by 3 bases and J by 7 bases, leaving 16 bases between them. Germline loops: CDR1 LNHDA, CDR2 SQIVND (reference sequence). DNA for the CDR3: TGTGCCAGTAGTATGTTCCAGGGATCGAGACAGCCCCAGCATTTT. Amino acids: CASSMFQGSRQPQHF.

The chain links TRBV9 to TRBJ2-5; 11 positions agree with TRBD1. CDR1 and CDR2 (germline): SGDLS, YYNGEE. This CDR3 is 15 amino acids long. The V segment lost 1 base and the J segment 2 bases; nucleotides outside the gene matches: 1. In DNA form, the CDR3 reads TGTGCCAGCAGCGTATGGGACAGGGGGCAAGAGACCCAGTACTTC. It encodes CASSVWDRGQETQYF.

This clone was found once. This chain links TRBV2 with TRBJ1-1; 7 bases map to TRBD1. Germline-derived CDR1 and CDR2 are SNHLY and FYNNEI. The CDR3 length is 15 residues. The trim removed 5 bases at V and 2 bases at J, leaving 8 bases unmatched. CDR3 sequence (DNA): TGTGCCAGCAGTAGAACGGGACAGATAAACACTGAAGCTTTCTTT. Its translation: CASSRTGQINTEAFF.

This chain connects TRBV4-1 to TRBJ1-2; a possible D gene is TRBD1 (5 bases). Between the trimmed V and J ends, which lost 4 bases and 8 bases, there was a span of 20 bases. Germline V CDR1 and CDR2: MGHRA, YSYEKL. The CDR3 spans 15 residues. The CDR3, as DNA: TGCGCCAGCAGCCCTGGGGGGGACGGGCTAGGAGGCTACACCTTC. Protein sequence: CASSPGGDGLGGYTF.

The V call is TRBV15, the J call TRBJ1-1; possible D gene TRBD1, 5 bases. The germline gives CDR1 LNHNV, CDR2 YYDKDF (reference sequence). The CDR3 runs 14 residues. Trimming stripped 4 bases from V and 6 bases from J, with 15 bases between. DNA for the CDR3: TGTGCCACCAGCATATCCAACCGGGGGGCTGAAGCTTTCTTT. The encoded protein is CATSISNRGAEAFF.

The V call is TRBV18, the J call TRBJ1-5, with TRBD1 as a possible D gene (5 bases). Trimming took 2 bases from V and 9 from J, leaving 20 bases between them. Looked up from germline, CDR1 is KGHSH and CDR2 is LQKENI. This CDR3 comprises 16 residues. The CDR3 DNA reads TGTGCCAGCTCACCATCCAGCGGGGACCCCTTAGGGCCCCAGCATTTT. Translating it yields CASSPSSGDPLGPQHF.

This chain uses TRBV2 with TRBJ2-1; D is possibly TRBD2 (6 bases). CDR1 is SNHLY, CDR2 FYNNEI, per germline. The V and J ends lost 8 bases and 2 bases respectively, with 10 bases between them. This CDR3 has 13 residues. CDR3 DNA: TGTGCCAGCTCCGGACTACCCTACAATGAGCAGTTCTTC. Translation: CASSGLPYNEQFF.

This chain connects TRBV11-2 to TRBJ2-3; a possible D gene is TRBD2 (5 bases). The CDR3 is 13 residues long. Germline V gene sequence: CDR1 SGHAT, CDR2 FQNNGV. V lost 4 bases to trimming and J lost 3 bases, with 8 bases between them. The CDR3 DNA sequence: TGTGCCAGCAGCTCCCCGGGGACAGATACGCAGTATTTT. Its translation is CASSSPGTDTQYF.